These 28 T cell receptor beta chains originate from one sample sequenced in a study of cytomegalovirus exposure and HLA in healthy donors. The PCR used 60 Vbeta and 13 Jbeta primers. Repertoires were generated with immunoSEQ multiplex PCR, while TCRdb's copy carries only in-frame clones and drops some. Counted here are 55,000 to 75,000 clones, over 60% occurring once; the ten biggest clones make up about 6.8%. The material sequenced was PBMCs. These receptor sequences come from a young man in good health and CMV-seropositive.

The chain uses TRBV19 and TRBJ1-5; 8 nucleotides agree with TRBD1. The J segment lost 1 base and the V segment lost 2 bases, leaving 10 bases of the junction unmatched. The CDR3 sequence is 18 residues long. Germline V gene data show CDR1 as LNHDA and CDR2 as SQIVND (reference sequence). The CDR3 coding sequence is TGTGCCAGTAGTATAACCCCCTCAGGGGGCTGGAGCAATCAGCCCCAGCATTTT. Its protein is CASSITPSGGWSNQPQHF.

DNA for the CDR3: TGTGCCAGCAGCTCGAACAGGGGGCAAGAGACCCAGTACTTC. Translation: CASSSNRGQETQYF. This sequence joins TRBV13 and TRBJ2-5; TRBD1 aligns across 8 bases. Losses at the gene ends were 4 bases for V and 2 bases for J; bases not matched to a gene: 3. The CDR3 extends over 14 amino acids. From germline, CDR1 is PRHDT and CDR2 FYEKMQ (reference sequence).

This chain links TRBV6-5 with TRBJ2-5; D gene ambiguous. Germline CDR1 is MNHEY and CDR2 is SVGAGI. CDR3 length: 16 amino acids. Trimming took off 0 bases at V and 0 bases at J, with 11 bases between the two ends. The CDR3 loop is CASSYSTGNYQETQYF. The DNA of the CDR3 is TGTGCCAGCAGTTACTCGACGGGTAACTACCAAGAGACCCAGTACTTC.

This clone was counted between two and nine times. The chain joins TRBV5-1 to TRBJ1-4; weak D call: TRBD1 (6 bases). Germline values: CDR1 SGHRS, CDR2 YFSETQ. The V gene lost 2 bases and the J gene lost 7 bases, with 12 bases spanning the gap. This CDR3 contains 14 residues. The CDR3 DNA reads as TGCGCCAGCAGCTTCGCAGGGGAGGGTGAAAAACTGTTTTTT. Translating gives CASSFAGEGEKLFF.

This clone was counted only a few times. This chain uses TRBV4-3 with TRBJ2-2; a weak D match, TRBD1 (6 bases). Germline values: CDR1 LGHNA, CDR2 YSLEER. This CDR3 is 15 amino acids long. Trimming stripped 0 bases from V and 10 bases from J, with 15 bases between. DNA of the CDR3: TGCGCCAGCAGCCAAGATGGTTCAGGGGCCAAGGAGCTGTTTTTT. Its translation is CASSQDGSGAKELFF.

V gene TRBV7-2 combines with J gene TRBJ2-7; possibly TRBD2 for D (6 bases). This CDR3 has 15 amino acids. With 5 bases removed from V and 4 bases from J, the gap between germline ends came to 18 bases. CDR1 is SGHTA, CDR2 FQGNSA, per germline. The chain's CDR3 is CASSLRRGAAYEQYF. The DNA for the CDR3 is TGTGCCAGCAGCCTAAGGCGGGGAGCGGCTTACGAGCAGTACTTC.

The rearrangement joins TRBV7-9 to TRBJ2-3; 14 nucleotides match TRBD2. CDR3 length: 17 residues. CDR1 is SEHNR and CDR2 is FQNEAQ in the germline V gene (reference sequence). J lost 6 bases, V lost 5 bases, and 10 bases had no gene match. CDR3 in DNA: TGTGCCAGCAGCCCACTGACTAGCGGGGGGGTTAGGGATACGCAGTATTTT. Encoded protein: CASSPLTSGGVRDTQYF.

As for this clone: Other nucleotide sequences from this sample produce the same CDR3. The rearrangement links TRBV6-4 to TRBJ2-1; TRBD2 aligns across 9 bases. Germline loops: CDR1 MRHNA, CDR2 SNTAGT. V was pared by 3 bases and J by 3 bases, with 3 bases of the junction left unmatched. This CDR3 spans 15 amino acids. The CDR3 region has the DNA TGTGCCAGCAGTGATTCAGCGGGGGGCTACAATGAGCAGTTCTTC. This sequence encodes CASSDSAGGYNEQFF.

This clone was seen more than once but under ten times. The rearrangement links TRBV4-3 to TRBJ1-2; D uncertain. V was pared by 1 base and J by 0 bases, with 9 bases between. The CDR3 covers 15 residues. In germline, CDR1 is LGHNA, CDR2 YSLEER. CDR3 loop: CASSQATVPNYGYTF. DNA of the CDR3: TGCGCCAGCAGCCAAGCCACGGTTCCTAACTATGGCTACACCTTC.

The V call is TRBV19, the J call TRBJ2-7, with 7 bases that match TRBD1. V lost 5 bases to trimming and J lost 1 base; unmatched junction nucleotides: 11. The V gene's germline CDR1 is LNHDA and CDR2 SQIVND (reference sequence). The CDR3 is made up of 16 amino acids. The CDR3 coding sequence is TGTGCCAGTAGTGATAACAGGGGTAGTAGGTCCTACGAGCAGTACTTC. Translated, it gives CASSDNRGSRSYEQYF.

V is TRBV7-2 and J is TRBJ1-2, with a possible D match to TRBD1 (6 bases). V gave up 2 bases and J gave up 2 bases, with 15 bases separating them. Germline V lookup: CDR1 SGHTA, CDR2 FQGNSA. CDR3 length: 16 residues. CDR3 region: CASSLRGGQSNYGYTF. CDR3 nucleotides: TGTGCCAGCAGCTTAAGGGGGGGCCAGTCAAACTATGGCTACACCTTC.

The rearrangement joins TRBV25-1 to TRBJ1-5; 8 nucleotides match TRBD1. The CDR3 loop spans 15 amino acids. Germline CDR1 is MGHDK and CDR2 is SYGVNS. V lost 8 bases, J lost 7 bases, and 13 bases stayed unmatched. This CDR3 reads CASGGSGTGVQPQHF. For the CDR3, the DNA is TGTGCCAGCGGGGGCTCAGGGACAGGAGTCCAGCCCCAGCATTTT.

The V and J genes are TRBV5-4 and TRBJ2-2; 13 nucleotides agree with TRBD2. Per the germline V gene, CDR1 is SGHNT and CDR2 is YYREEE (reference sequence). This CDR3 is built from 16 residues. Germline trimming cut 4 bases from V and 9 bases from J; bases unmatched to any gene: 9. Here the CDR3 DNA reads TGTGCCAGCAGCCCGGGACTAGCGGGGTTCGCCAGGGAGCTGTTTTTT. Amino acid sequence: CASSPGLAGFARELFF.

This clone was seen just once. The chain employs TRBV7-2 and TRBJ2-5, with D perhaps matching TRBD2 (6 bases). This CDR3 has 13 residues. Germline values: CDR1 SGHTA, CDR2 FQGNSA. The V end was cut by 5 bases, the J end by 5 bases, with 12 bases between. The CDR3 here is CASSPGTSETQYF. In DNA form, the CDR3 reads TGTGCCAGCAGCCCCGGGACTTCGGAGACCCAGTACTTC.

This clone was detected a few times. The rearrangement links TRBV27 to TRBJ1-1, with 7 nucleotides matching TRBD1. Unmatched junction bases numbered 5, after V lost 4 bases and J lost 3 bases. CDR3 length equals 14 residues. The germline V gene encodes CDR1 MNHEY and CDR2 SMNVEV (reference sequence). For the CDR3, the DNA is TGTGCCAGCAGTTCGACAGGGCCCCACACTGAAGCTTTCTTT. It is translated as CASSSTGPHTEAFF.

This clone has a handful of counts. CDR3 in DNA: TGTGCCAGCAGTGCCTCTTCTTGGACTAGCACAGATACGCAGTATTTT. It translates to CASSASSWTSTDTQYF. This chain joins TRBV6-1 and TRBJ2-3; D may be TRBD2 (5 bases). With 4 bases removed from V and 0 bases from J, the gap between germline ends came to 14 bases. Per the germline V gene, CDR1 is MNHNS and CDR2 is SASEGT. The CDR3 consists of 16 residues.

The chain combines TRBV19 with TRBJ2-3, with 9 bases lining up with TRBD2. CDR1 is LNHDA, CDR2 SQIVND, per germline (reference sequence). This CDR3 region has 16 residues. The V segment lost 8 bases and the J segment 3 bases; nucleotides outside the gene matches: 12. The CDR3 region is CASRGSGGPSTDTQYF. CDR3 coding DNA: TGTGCCAGTCGAGGGAGCGGGGGGCCCTCAACAGATACGCAGTATTTT.

This chain connects TRBV5-4 to TRBJ1-2; TRBD1 aligns across 7 bases. J lost 2 bases, V lost 0 bases, and 4 bases had no gene match. In germline, CDR1 is SGHNT, CDR2 YYREEE (reference sequence). CDR3 length: 15 residues. The DNA for the CDR3 is TGTGCCAGCAGCTTGGGGGCGACAGGGAACTATGGCTACACCTTC. Amino acids: CASSLGATGNYGYTF.

The table lists this clone with a count of one. The genes are TRBV7-2 and TRBJ1-2; 7 bases fit TRBD1. V was pared by 0 bases and J by 5 bases, with 3 bases of the junction left unmatched. Germline CDR1 SGHTA, CDR2 FQGNSA. The CDR3 covers 14 residues. This chain's CDR3 is CASSLAGQLYGYTF. In nucleotides, the CDR3 is TGTGCCAGCAGCTTAGCGGGACAGTTGTATGGCTACACCTTC.

J is TRBJ2-1 and V is TRBV7-3, with 11 positions matching TRBD2. CDR1 and CDR2 (germline): SGHTA, FQGTGA. This CDR3 has 15 residues. J gave up 5 bases and V 5 bases, and 5 bases lay outside the gene matches. In nucleotides, the CDR3 is TGTGCCAGCAGCCGAACTAGCGGGGGAAACAATGAGCAGTTCTTC. Amino acids: CASSRTSGGNNEQFF.

This clone was seen only a few times. This rearrangement joins TRBV10-3 to TRBJ1-6, with TRBD1 identical over 7 bases. CDR1 ENHRY and CDR2 SYGVKD come from the germline V gene. This CDR3 has 14 amino acids. With V trimmed by 6 bases and J by 10 bases, 9 bases remained unmatched. The CDR3 DNA follows: TGTGCCATCAGGTCAGGGGGAATCAACTCACCCCTCCACTTT. Translated, it gives CAIRSGGINSPLHF.

Remarks on this clone: The junction differs from germline at one of its ends, possibly a read error. The chain is built from TRBV9 and TRBJ2-3, with TRBD2 matching 8 bases. The germline CDR1 and CDR2 sequences are SGDLS and YYNGEE. The length of the CDR3 is 15 residues. As DNA, the CDR3 is TGTGCCAGCACCGTAGGGTCTAGCGGGACAGATACGCAGTATTTT. Encoded protein: CASTVGSSGTDTQYF. The full variable domain, rest sourced from reference TRBV9 and TRBJ2-3, is DSGVTQTPKHLITATGQRVTLRCSPRSGDLSVYWYQQSLDQGLQFLIQYYNGEERAKGNILERFSAQQFPDLHSELNLSSLELGDSALYFCASTVGSSGTDTQYFGPGTRLTVL.

This chain connects TRBV18 to TRBJ1-1; tentatively, D is TRBD1 (6 bases). The CDR3 spans 15 residues. V lost 2 bases and J 4 bases, leaving 14 bases between the germline ends. The germline V gene has CDR1 KGHSH and CDR2 LQKENI. The CDR3 DNA is TGTGCCAGCTCACCAGACATCAGGGGCGGCACTGAAGCTTTCTTT. Translation: CASSPDIRGGTEAFF.

The rearrangement links TRBV6-6 to TRBJ1-5; D unclear. Trimming left V 7 bases short and J 5 bases short, with 18 bases between. Germline-derived CDR1 and CDR2 are MNHNY and SVGAGI (reference sequence). The CDR3 has 15 amino acids. The CDR3: CASTPPPGWDQPQHF. The CDR3 nucleotides read TGTGCCAGCACGCCGCCTCCGGGGTGGGATCAGCCCCAGCATTTT.

This clone came up a few times. CDR3 DNA: TGCGCCAGCAGCTCAGGTCCAGGGGGAGAGACTGAAGCTTTCTTT. It codes for CASSSGPGGETEAFF. This rearrangement joins TRBV5-1 to TRBJ1-1; 7 bases are shared with TRBD1. Per germline, CDR1 SGHRS and CDR2 YFSETQ. There are 15 residues in the CDR3. J lost 5 bases, V lost 3 bases, and 10 bases had no gene match. Using reference TRBV5-1 and TRBJ1-1 for the parts outside the CDR3, the full variable domain is KAGVTQTPRYLIKTRGQQVTLSCSPISGHRSVSWYQQTPGQGLQFLFEYFSETQRNKGNFPGRFSGRQFSNSRSEMNVSTLELGDSALYLCASSSGPGGETEAFFGQGTRLTVV.

This clone was found a few times. The gene calls are TRBV5-1 and TRBJ2-2; 9 positions agree with TRBD2. The CDR3 is 16 residues long. Germline V gene lookup returns CDR1 SGHRS and CDR2 YFSETQ. V gave up 4 bases and J gave up 1 base; unmatched junction bases: 5. DNA of the CDR3: TGCGCCAGCAGCCTTACAGCGGGGGGGAACACCGGGGAGCTGTTTTTT. This encodes CASSLTAGGNTGELFF.

CDR3 DNA: TGTGCCAGCAGTCCCTCTAGCGGGGGGTCTGGGGCCAACGTCCTGACTTTC. Its protein product is CASSPSSGGSGANVLTF. This rearrangement joins TRBV11-2 to TRBJ2-6, with 11 bases that match TRBD2. J was trimmed by 1 base and V by 6 bases; bases with no gene match: 5. Per germline, CDR1 SGHAT and CDR2 FQNNGV. The CDR3 runs to 17 residues.

The rearrangement joins TRBV7-2 to TRBJ2-3; 8 nucleotides align to TRBD2. Losses at the gene ends were 2 bases for V and 2 bases for J; bases not matched to a gene: 12. Germline V gene sequence: CDR1 SGHTA, CDR2 FQGNSA. The CDR3 is 18 amino acids. DNA of the CDR3: TGTGCCAGCAGCTTAATGATACGGGGGGGAGGGGTCACAGATACGCAGTATTTT. Translating gives CASSLMIRGGGVTDTQYF.